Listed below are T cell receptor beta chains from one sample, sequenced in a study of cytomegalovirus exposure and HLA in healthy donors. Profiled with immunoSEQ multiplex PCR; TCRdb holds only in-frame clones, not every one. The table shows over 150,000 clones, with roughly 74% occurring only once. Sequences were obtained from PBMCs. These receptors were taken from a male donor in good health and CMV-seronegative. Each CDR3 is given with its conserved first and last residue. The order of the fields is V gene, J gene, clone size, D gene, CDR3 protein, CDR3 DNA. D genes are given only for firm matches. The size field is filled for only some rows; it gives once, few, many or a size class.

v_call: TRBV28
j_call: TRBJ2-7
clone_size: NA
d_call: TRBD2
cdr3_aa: CASSLQGGGYEQYF
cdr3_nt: TGTGCCAGCAGTTTACAGGGCGGGGGTTACGAGCAGTACTTC

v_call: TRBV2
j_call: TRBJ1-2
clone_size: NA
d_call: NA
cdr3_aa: CASSLRSNYGYTF
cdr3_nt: TGTGCCAGCAGCCTCAGATCTAACTATGGCTACACCTTC

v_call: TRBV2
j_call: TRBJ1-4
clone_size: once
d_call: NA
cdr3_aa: CASRDGNNEKLFF
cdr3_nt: TGTGCCAGCAGGGACGGGAATAATGAAAAACTGTTTTTT

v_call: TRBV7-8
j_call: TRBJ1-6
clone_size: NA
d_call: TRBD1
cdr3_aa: CASSWRGQGSNSPLHF
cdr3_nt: TGTGCCAGCAGCTGGAGGGGACAGGGTTCTAATTCACCCCTCCACTTT

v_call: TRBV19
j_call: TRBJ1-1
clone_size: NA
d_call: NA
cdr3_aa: CASARPADLMNTEAFF
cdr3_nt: TGTGCCAGTGCCCGACCGGCGGATCTTATGAACACTGAAGCTTTCTTT

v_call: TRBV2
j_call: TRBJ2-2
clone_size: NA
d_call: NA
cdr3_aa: CASNPGGAITGELFF
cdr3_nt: TGTGCCAGCAACCCTGGCGGGGCCATTACCGGGGAGCTGTTTTTT

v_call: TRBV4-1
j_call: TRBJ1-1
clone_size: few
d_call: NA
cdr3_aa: CASSSPKDRSYTEAFF
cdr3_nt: TGCGCCAGTTCCTCCCCGAAGGACAGAAGTTACACTGAAGCTTTCTTT

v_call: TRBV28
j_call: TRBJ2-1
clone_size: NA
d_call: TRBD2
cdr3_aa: CASSRLAGGPGEQFF
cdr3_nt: TGTGCCAGCAGTCGACTAGCGGGAGGGCCGGGTGAGCAGTTCTTC

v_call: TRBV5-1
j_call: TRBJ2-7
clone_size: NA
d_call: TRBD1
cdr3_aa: CASSLGQGWKEQYF
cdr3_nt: TGCGCCAGCAGCTTAGGACAGGGGTGGAAGGAGCAGTACTTC

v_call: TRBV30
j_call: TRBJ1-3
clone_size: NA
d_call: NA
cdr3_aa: CAWMGGAGNTIYF
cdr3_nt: TGTGCCTGGATGGGAGGGGCTGGAAACACCATATATTTT

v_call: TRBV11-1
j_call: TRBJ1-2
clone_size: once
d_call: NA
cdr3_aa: CASSLGQYGYTF
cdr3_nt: TGTGCCAGCAGCTTAGGACAGTACGGCTACACCTTC

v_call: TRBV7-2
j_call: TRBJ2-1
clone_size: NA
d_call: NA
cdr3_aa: CASSFEPTRPVEQFF
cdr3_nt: TGTGCCAGCAGCTTCGAACCGACTAGGCCTGTTGAACAGTTCTTC

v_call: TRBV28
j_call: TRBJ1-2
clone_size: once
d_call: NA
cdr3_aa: CASSFNYGYTF
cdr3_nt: TGTGCCAGCAGCTTTAACTATGGCTACACCTTC

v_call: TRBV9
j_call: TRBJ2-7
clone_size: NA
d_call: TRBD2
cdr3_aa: CASSVGGTSGRSSYEQYF
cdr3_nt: TGTGCCAGCAGCGTCGGTGGGACTAGCGGGAGGAGCTCCTACGAGCAGTACTTC

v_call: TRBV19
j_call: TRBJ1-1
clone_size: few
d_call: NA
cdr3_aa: CASSPGHSNTEAFF
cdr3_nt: TGTGCCAGTAGTCCGGGACACTCGAACACTGAAGCTTTCTTT

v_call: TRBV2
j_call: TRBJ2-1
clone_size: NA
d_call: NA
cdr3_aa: CASRGVQFF
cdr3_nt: TGTGCCAGCAGGGGCGTGCAGTTCTTC

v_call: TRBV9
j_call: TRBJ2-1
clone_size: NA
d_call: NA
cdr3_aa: CASSVNQQSYNEQFF
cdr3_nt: TGTGCCAGCAGCGTAAATCAACAATCCTACAATGAGCAGTTCTTC

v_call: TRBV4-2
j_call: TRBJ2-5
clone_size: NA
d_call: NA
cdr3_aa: CASSQDVGGGPSQETQYF
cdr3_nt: TGTGCCAGCAGCCAAGATGTAGGAGGGGGCCCCTCCCAAGAGACCCAGTACTTC

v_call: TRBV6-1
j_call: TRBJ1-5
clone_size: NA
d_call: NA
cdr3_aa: CASTPVQDNQPQHF
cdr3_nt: TGTGCCAGCACTCCGGTCCAGGACAATCAGCCCCAGCATTTT

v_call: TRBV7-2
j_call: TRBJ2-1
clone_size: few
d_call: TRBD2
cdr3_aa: CASSPDRLAGGREQFF
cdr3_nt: TGTGCCAGCAGCCCCGACCGACTAGCGGGAGGGCGTGAGCAGTTCTTC

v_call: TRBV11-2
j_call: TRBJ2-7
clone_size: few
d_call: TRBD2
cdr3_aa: CASRGLAGGYEQYF
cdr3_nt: TGTGCCAGCAGAGGGTTAGCGGGAGGGTACGAGCAGTACTTC

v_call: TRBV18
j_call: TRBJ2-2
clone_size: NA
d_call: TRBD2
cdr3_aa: CASSPPGSSGRTGELFF
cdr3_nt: TGTGCCAGCTCACCACCCGGGTCTAGCGGGAGGACCGGGGAGCTGTTTTTT

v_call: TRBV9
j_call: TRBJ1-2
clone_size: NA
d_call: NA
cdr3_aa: CASSPPNRDGYTF
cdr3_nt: TGTGCCAGCAGCCCCCCCAACAGGGACGGCTACACCTTC

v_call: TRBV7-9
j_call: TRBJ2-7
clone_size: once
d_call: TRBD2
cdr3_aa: CASSPTSMGYEQYF
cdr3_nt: TGTGCCAGCAGCCCGACTAGCATGGGCTACGAGCAGTACTTC

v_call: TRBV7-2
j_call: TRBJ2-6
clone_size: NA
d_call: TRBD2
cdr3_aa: CASSLVTSGRSGANVLTF
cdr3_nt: TGTGCCAGCAGCTTAGTCACTAGCGGGCGCTCTGGGGCCAACGTCCTGACTTTC

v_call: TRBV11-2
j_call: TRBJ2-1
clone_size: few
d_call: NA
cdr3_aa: CASSTAGTTYNEQFF
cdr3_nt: TGTGCCAGCAGCACAGCCGGGACAACGTACAATGAGCAGTTCTTC

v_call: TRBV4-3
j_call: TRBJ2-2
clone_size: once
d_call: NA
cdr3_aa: CASSQDGGALEGTGELFF
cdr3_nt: TGCGCCAGCAGCCAAGATGGGGGGGCTTTGGAGGGCACCGGGGAGCTGTTTTTT

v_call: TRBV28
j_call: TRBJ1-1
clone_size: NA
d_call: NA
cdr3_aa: CASSEGGTNTEAFF
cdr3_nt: TGTGCCAGCAGTGAGGGGGGGACGAACACTGAAGCTTTCTTT

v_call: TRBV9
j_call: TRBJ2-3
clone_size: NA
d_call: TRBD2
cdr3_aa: CASSVSAGGPTDTQYF
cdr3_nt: TGTGCCAGCAGCGTTTCGGCGGGGGGCCCCACAGATACGCAGTATTTT

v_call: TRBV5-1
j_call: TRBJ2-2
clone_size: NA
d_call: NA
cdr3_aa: CASSIGQNTGELFF
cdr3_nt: TGCGCCAGCAGCATCGGACAGAACACCGGGGAGCTGTTTTTT